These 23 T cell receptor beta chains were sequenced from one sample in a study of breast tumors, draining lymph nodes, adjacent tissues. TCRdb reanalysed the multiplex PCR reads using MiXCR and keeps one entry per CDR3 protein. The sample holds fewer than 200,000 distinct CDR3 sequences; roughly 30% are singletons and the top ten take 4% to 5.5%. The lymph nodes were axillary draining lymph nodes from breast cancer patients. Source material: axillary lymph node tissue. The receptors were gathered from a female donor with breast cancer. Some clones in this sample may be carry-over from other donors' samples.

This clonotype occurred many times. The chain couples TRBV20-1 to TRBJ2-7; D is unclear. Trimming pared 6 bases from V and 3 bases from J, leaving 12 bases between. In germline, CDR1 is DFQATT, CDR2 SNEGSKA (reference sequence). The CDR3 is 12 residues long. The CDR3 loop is CSARAFNYEQYF. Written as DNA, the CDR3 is TGCAGTGCACGGGCCTTCAACTACGAGCAGTACTTC.

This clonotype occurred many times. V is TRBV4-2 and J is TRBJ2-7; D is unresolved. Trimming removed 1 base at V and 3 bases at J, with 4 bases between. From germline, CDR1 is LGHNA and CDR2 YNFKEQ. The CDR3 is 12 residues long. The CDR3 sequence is CASSQVSYEQYF. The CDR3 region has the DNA TGTGCCAGCAGCCAAGTGAGCTACGAGCAGTACTTC.

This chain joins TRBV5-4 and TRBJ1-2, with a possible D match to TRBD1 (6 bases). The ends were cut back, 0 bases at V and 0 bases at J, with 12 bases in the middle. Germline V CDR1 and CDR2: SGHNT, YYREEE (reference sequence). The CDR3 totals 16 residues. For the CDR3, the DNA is TGTGCCAGCAGCTTGGCAGGGGCCTCTCCTAACTATGGCTACACCTTC. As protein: CASSLAGASPNYGYTF.

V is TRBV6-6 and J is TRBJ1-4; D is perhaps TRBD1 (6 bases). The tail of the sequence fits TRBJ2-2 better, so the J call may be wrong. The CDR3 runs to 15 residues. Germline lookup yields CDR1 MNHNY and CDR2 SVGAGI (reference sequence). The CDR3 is CASEPGAANTGELFF. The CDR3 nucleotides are TGTGCCAGCGAACCAGGGGCCGCGAACACCGGGGAGCTGTTTTTT.

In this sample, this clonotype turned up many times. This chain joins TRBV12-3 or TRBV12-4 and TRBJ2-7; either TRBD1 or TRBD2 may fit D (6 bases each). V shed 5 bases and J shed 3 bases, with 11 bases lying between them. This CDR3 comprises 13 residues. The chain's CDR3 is CASSTGTFYEQYF. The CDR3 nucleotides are TGTGCCAGCAGTACAGGGACTTTCTACGAGCAGTACTTC.

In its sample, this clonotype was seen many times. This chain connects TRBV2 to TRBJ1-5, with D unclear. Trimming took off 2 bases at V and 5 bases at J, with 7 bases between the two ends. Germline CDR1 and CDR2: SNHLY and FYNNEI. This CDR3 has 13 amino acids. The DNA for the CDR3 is TGTGCCAGCAGTGAATTGAGAGATCAGCCCCAGCATTTT. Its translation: CASSELRDQPQHF.

CDR3 DNA: TGTGCCAGCAGTTCTCGGTCAGGGCATGGCTACACCTTC. Amino acids: CASSSRSGHGYTF. The chain links TRBV27 to TRBJ1-2, with D maybe TRBD1 (5 bases). The V end lost 4 bases, the J end lost 6 bases, and 12 bases lay between the germline ends. This CDR3 is 13 amino acids long. Germline CDR1 is MNHEY and CDR2 is SMNVEV (reference sequence).

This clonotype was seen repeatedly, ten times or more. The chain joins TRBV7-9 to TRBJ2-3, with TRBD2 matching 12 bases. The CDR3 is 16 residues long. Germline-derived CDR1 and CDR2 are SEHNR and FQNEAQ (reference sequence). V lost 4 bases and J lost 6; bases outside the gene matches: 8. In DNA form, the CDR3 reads TGTGCCAGCAGCTCGGGACTAGCGGGTAGTAGTGATACGCAGTATTTT. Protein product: CASSSGLAGSSDTQYF.

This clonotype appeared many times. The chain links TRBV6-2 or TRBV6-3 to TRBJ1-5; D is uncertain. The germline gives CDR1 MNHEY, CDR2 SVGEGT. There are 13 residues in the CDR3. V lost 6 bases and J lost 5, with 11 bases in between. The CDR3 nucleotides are TGTGCCAGCAGGGGGAACCGCTATCAGCCCCAGCATTTT. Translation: CASRGNRYQPQHF.

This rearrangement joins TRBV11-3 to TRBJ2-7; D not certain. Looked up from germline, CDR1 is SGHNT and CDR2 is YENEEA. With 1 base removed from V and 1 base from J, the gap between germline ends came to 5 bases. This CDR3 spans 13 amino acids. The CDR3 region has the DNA TGTGCCAGCAGCTTAGGGTGGTCCTACGAGCAGTACTTC. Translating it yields CASSLGWSYEQYF.

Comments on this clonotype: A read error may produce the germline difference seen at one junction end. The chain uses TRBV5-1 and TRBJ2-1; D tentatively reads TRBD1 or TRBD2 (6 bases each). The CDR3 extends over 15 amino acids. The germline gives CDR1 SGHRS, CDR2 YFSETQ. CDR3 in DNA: TGCGCCAGCAGCTTGGGGGGGGCTCTCTACAAGGAGCAGTTCTTC. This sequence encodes CASSLGGALYKEQFF.

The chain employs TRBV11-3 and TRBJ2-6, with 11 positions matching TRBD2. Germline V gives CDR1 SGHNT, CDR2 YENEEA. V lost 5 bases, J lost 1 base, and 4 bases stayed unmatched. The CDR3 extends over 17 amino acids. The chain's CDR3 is CASSTRLAGSGANVLTF. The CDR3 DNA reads TGTGCCAGCAGCACGCGACTAGCGGGGTCTGGGGCCAACGTCCTGACTTTC.

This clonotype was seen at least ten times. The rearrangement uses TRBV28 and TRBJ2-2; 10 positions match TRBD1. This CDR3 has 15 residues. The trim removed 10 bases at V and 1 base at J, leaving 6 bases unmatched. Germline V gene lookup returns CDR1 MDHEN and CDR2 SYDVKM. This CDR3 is CATFWDRGNTGELFF. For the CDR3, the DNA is TGTGCCACTTTCTGGGACAGGGGGAACACCGGGGAGCTGTTTTTT.

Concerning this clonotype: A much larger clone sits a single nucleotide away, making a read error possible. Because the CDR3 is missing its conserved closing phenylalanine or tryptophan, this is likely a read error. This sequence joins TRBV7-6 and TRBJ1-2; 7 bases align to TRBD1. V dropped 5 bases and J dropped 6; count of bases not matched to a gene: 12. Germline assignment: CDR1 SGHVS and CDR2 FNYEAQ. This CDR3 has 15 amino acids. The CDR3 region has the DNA TGTGCCAGCAGCCTATCCGGTGACAGGGACCATGGCTACACCCTC. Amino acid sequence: CASSLSGDRDHGYTL.

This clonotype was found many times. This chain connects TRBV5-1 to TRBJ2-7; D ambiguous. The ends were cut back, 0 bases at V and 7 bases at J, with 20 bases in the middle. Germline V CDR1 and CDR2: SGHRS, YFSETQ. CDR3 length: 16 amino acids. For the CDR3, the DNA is TGCGCCAGCAGCTTGGAGTCGGTCATATCTCGGTTGGAGCAGTACTTC. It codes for CASSLESVISRLEQYF.

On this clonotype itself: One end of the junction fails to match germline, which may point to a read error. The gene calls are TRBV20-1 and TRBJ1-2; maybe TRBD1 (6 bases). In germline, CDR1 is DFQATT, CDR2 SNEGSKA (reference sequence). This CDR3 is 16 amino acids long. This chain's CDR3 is CSASQKTTGTLKGYIF. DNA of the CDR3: TGCAGTGCTAGCCAGAAAACTACAGGGACCCTAAAGGGCTACATCTTC.

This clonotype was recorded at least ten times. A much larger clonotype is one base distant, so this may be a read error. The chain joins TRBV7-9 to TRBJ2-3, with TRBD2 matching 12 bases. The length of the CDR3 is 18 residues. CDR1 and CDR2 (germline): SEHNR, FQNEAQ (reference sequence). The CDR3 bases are TGTGCCAGCAGTTTCCCCCTACTAGCGGGGGGTAGCACACATACGCAGTATTTT. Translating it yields CASSFPLLAGGSTHTQYF.

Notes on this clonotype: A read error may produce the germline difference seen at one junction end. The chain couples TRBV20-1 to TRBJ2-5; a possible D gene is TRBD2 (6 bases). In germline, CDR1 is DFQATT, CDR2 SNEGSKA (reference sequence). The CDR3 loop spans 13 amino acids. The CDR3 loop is CSARDTRPGTRNF. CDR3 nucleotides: TGCAGTGCTAGAGATACCCGTCCCGGGACTCGGAACTTC.

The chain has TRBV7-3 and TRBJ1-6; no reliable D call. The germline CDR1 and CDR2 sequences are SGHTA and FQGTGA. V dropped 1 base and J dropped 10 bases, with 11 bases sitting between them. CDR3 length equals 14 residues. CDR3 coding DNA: TGTGCCAGCAGCTTAAGAAGGTGGAGGTCACCCCTCCACTTT. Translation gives CASSLRRWRSPLHF.

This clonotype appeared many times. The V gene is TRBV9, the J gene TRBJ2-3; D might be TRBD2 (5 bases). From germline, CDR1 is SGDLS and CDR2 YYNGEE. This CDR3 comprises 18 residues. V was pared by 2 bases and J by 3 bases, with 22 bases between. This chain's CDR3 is CASSVSPGSLSGTDTQYF. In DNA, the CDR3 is TGTGCCAGCAGCGTGTCCCCTGGGTCACTCAGCGGAACAGATACGCAGTATTTT.

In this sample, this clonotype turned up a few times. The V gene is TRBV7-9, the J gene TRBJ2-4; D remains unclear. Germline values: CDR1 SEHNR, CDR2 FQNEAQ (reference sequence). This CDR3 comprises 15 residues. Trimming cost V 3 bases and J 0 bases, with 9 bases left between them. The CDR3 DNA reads TGTGCCAGCAGCTTTTCCGGTTTAGCCAAAAACATTCAGTACTTC. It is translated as CASSFSGLAKNIQYF.

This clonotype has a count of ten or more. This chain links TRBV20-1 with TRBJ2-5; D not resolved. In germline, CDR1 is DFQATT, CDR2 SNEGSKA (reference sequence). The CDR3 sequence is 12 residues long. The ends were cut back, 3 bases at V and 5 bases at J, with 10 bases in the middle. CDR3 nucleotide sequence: TGCAGTGCTAGTCCGGCTTCGGAGACCCAGTACTTC. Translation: CSASPASETQYF.

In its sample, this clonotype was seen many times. The CDR3 loop is CSASDAIGTDTQYF. In DNA form, the CDR3 reads TGCAGTGCATCGGACGCTATAGGCACAGATACGCAGTATTTT. This chain links TRBV20-1 with TRBJ2-3; D remains unclear. Germline loops: CDR1 DFQATT, CDR2 SNEGSKA (reference sequence). V lost 6 bases to trimming and J lost 1 base, with 14 bases between them. This CDR3 is built from 14 residues.